Described below is a single TCR beta chain sequence and its context. The germline V and J ends were trimmed by 4 bases and 4 bases, with 14 bases remaining between them. CDR1 and CDR2 from the germline V gene are SQVTM and ANQGSEA. The CDR3 runs 14 residues. This sample is drawn from a study of naive and memory T cell subsets. Amplification of ligated cDNA took four PCR rounds with SP2 and nested alpha and beta constant primers. In TCRdb, the 5' RACE reads were re-called with MiXCR into one record per CDR3 protein. Among about 57,000 distinct CDR3 sequences listed, 6% to 8.5% were seen once. An oligonucleotide containing a UMI was ligated to the 3' end of TCR cDNA.

This chain links TRBV29-1 with TRBJ2-1; D might be TRBD2 (5 bases). The origin of this receptor is a female donor in good health. CDR3 amino acids: CSVVFGLGYNEQFF. The DNA for the CDR3 is TGCAGCGTTGTTTTTGGACTGGGTTACAATGAGCAGTTCTTC.